A single sample is the source of the 29 T cell receptor beta chains below, sequenced in a study of cytomegalovirus exposure and HLA in healthy donors. PCR employed 60 Vbeta and 13 Jbeta primers. Produced via immunoSEQ multiplex PCR; TCRdb's table is partial and in-frame only. The sample consists of about 180,000 clones, 65% to 80% of them appearing once. Sequenced: PBMCs. All receptors derive from a woman in her thirties or forties in good health and CMV-seronegative.

This chain connects TRBV30 to TRBJ2-7, with 10 nucleotides matching TRBD1. This CDR3 has 13 amino acids. In germline, CDR1 is GTSNPN, CDR2 SVGIG (reference sequence). J lost 6 bases, V lost 2 bases, and 4 bases had no gene match. The CDR3 DNA follows: TGTGCCTGGAGTCTCCGGGACAGGGGCGAGCAGTACTTC. Translating it yields CAWSLRDRGEQYF.

This clone was counted only a few times. The CDR3 DNA follows: TGTGCCAGCAGTGTGGCGGGACTAGCGGGAGGGTACGAGCAGTACTTC. Translation gives CASSVAGLAGGYEQYF. The chain has TRBV2 and TRBJ2-5; TRBD2 agrees at 16 bases. The tail of the sequence fits TRBJ2-7 better, so the J call may be wrong. This CDR3 spans 16 amino acids. Germline V gene data show CDR1 as SNHLY and CDR2 as FYNNEI.

This clone appeared once. This rearrangement joins TRBV10-3 to TRBJ2-7; a weak D match, TRBD1 (6 bases). The V gene lost 5 bases and the J gene lost 1 base, with 12 bases spanning the gap. Germline CDR1 ENHRY, CDR2 SYGVKD. The CDR3 totals 14 residues. CDR3 residues: CAISRTEGSYEQYF. CDR3 DNA: TGTGCCATCAGTAGGACAGAGGGATCCTACGAGCAGTACTTC.

The gene calls are TRBV30 and TRBJ2-5, with D perhaps TRBD2 (7 bases). This CDR3 region has 14 residues. V lost 5 bases and J 3 bases, leaving 16 bases between the germline ends. Per the germline V gene, CDR1 is GTSNPN and CDR2 is SVGIG (reference sequence). CDR3: CAWGRGADEETQYF. In nucleotides, the CDR3 is TGTGCCTGGGGGAGGGGGGCGGATGAAGAGACCCAGTACTTC.

The chain combines TRBV19 with TRBJ1-5; TRBD1 matches at 8 bases. Germline V lookup: CDR1 LNHDA, CDR2 SQIVND (reference sequence). CDR3 length: 15 amino acids. Unmatched junction bases numbered 5, after V lost 4 bases and J lost 3 bases. In DNA, the CDR3 is TGTGCCAGTAGTACCGGACAGGGCCCCAATCAGCCCCAGCATTTT. Protein product: CASSTGQGPNQPQHF.

This clone was counted a few times. The CDR3 nucleotides are TGCGCCAGCAGCCAAGGCTTGGCCCACTCTGGAAACACCATATATTTT. Translated: CASSQGLAHSGNTIYF. V usage is TRBV4-1 and J usage is TRBJ1-3; no definite D call. CDR1 is MGHRA, CDR2 YSYEKL, per germline. The V gene lost 1 base and the J gene lost 0 bases, with 10 bases spanning the gap. The CDR3 covers 16 residues.

Here the CDR3 reads CASSPLLAGVTPSTDTQYF. CDR3 sequence (DNA): TGTGCCAGCTCACCCTTACTAGCGGGAGTAACCCCTAGCACAGATACGCAGTATTTT. The rearrangement uses TRBV18 and TRBJ2-3, with 11 bases that match TRBD2. J gave up 0 bases and V 3 bases, and 11 bases lay outside the gene matches. Germline lookup yields CDR1 KGHSH and CDR2 LQKENI. The CDR3 consists of 19 residues.

The chain uses TRBV7-2 and TRBJ1-2, with 7 nucleotides matching TRBD1. The V and J ends lost 5 bases and 3 bases, in that order; junction bases with no gene match: 6. Per the germline V gene, CDR1 is SGHTA and CDR2 is FQGNSA. CDR3 length: 14 amino acids. The DNA of the CDR3 is TGTGCCAGCAGCGTCCCCGGGACAGACTATGGCTACACCTTC. This gives the protein CASSVPGTDYGYTF.

The count of this clone is one. V gene TRBV13 combines with J gene TRBJ2-3; the match to TRBD2 covers 11 bases. The length of the CDR3 is 15 residues. The J segment lost 4 bases and the V segment lost 5 bases, leaving 5 bases of the junction unmatched. The V gene's germline CDR1 is PRHDT and CDR2 FYEKMQ (reference sequence). CDR3 sequence: CASSTTSGKPDTQYF. DNA for the CDR3: TGTGCCAGCAGCACGACTAGCGGGAAGCCAGATACGCAGTATTTT.

This chain joins TRBV10-2 and TRBJ2-7; D is uncertain. Looked up from germline, CDR1 is WSHSY and CDR2 is SAAADI. With 2 bases removed from V and 2 bases from J, the gap between germline ends came to 10 bases. The CDR3 is 14 amino acids. The CDR3 sequence: CASSELGFPYEQYF. Here the CDR3 DNA reads TGCGCCAGCAGTGAGCTGGGCTTCCCCTACGAGCAGTACTTC.

CDR3 nucleotides: TGTGCCAGCAGTATCAGGGACAGGGGGCTCTACTATGGCTACACCTTC. This gives the protein CASSIRDRGLYYGYTF. The chain carries TRBV28 and TRBJ1-2; TRBD1 matches at 12 bases. The CDR3 runs 16 residues. The germline V gene encodes CDR1 MDHEN and CDR2 SYDVKM. V lost 5 bases and J lost 3; bases outside the gene matches: 7.

V is TRBV6-6 and J is TRBJ1-5, with 9 bases matching TRBD1. With V trimmed by 2 bases and J by 5 bases, 7 bases remained unmatched. The CDR3 contains 16 residues. CDR1 and CDR2 from the germline V gene are MNHNY and SVGAGI (reference sequence). In DNA, the CDR3 is TGTGCCAGCAGTTACACAGGGGGCGATTCCTATCAGCCCCAGCATTTT. Translated, it gives CASSYTGGDSYQPQHF.

V usage is TRBV5-1 and J usage is TRBJ2-1, with TRBD2 identical over 11 bases. Germline CDR1 SGHRS, CDR2 YFSETQ. The junction had 4 bases not matched to a gene; V was cut back by 4 bases and J by 4 bases. This CDR3 spans 15 amino acids. In nucleotides, the CDR3 is TGCGCCAGCAGCCCAATAGCGGGAGGGTACAATGAGCAGTTCTTC. Its protein is CASSPIAGGYNEQFF.

V usage is TRBV9 and J usage is TRBJ1-2, with no clear D. Germline loops: CDR1 SGDLS, CDR2 YYNGEE. The germline V and J ends were trimmed by 0 bases and 7 bases, with 13 bases remaining between them. The CDR3 length is 14 residues. CDR3 in amino acids: CASSVAEGWGGYTF. The CDR3 region has the DNA TGTGCCAGCAGCGTAGCTGAGGGCTGGGGTGGCTACACCTTC.

The chain has TRBV27 and TRBJ2-7; TRBD1 matches at 11 bases. Germline CDR1 and CDR2: MNHEY and SMNVEV (reference sequence). The CDR3 totals 15 residues. V shed 8 bases and J 6 bases; nucleotides not matched to a gene: 12. The CDR3: CASRTGGPLASEQYF. The CDR3 coding sequence is TGTGCCAGCCGGACAGGGGGCCCCCTTGCCAGCGAGCAGTACTTC.

The chain is built from TRBV19 and TRBJ1-3; TRBD1 matches at 8 bases. Trimming removed 0 bases from V and 2 bases from J; junction bases left unmatched: 3. Germline V gene sequence: CDR1 LNHDA, CDR2 SQIVND (reference sequence). The length of the CDR3 is 16 residues. This CDR3 reads CASSIDPTGAGNTIYF. CDR3 nucleotide sequence: TGTGCCAGTAGTATAGACCCGACAGGGGCTGGAAACACCATATATTTT.

This clone was detected a few times. The V gene is TRBV6-1, the J gene TRBJ1-5; no definite D call. The CDR3 spans 14 residues. Germline CDR1 reads MNHNS; CDR2 reads SASEGT. The V end lost 7 bases, the J end lost 2 bases, and 12 bases lay between the germline ends. CDR3 residues: CASILAAGNQPQHF. The CDR3 DNA reads as TGTGCCAGCATTCTAGCAGCGGGCAATCAGCCCCAGCATTTT.

The rearrangement uses TRBV15 and TRBJ2-5; D gene ambiguous. This CDR3 has 14 residues. The germline gives CDR1 LNHNV, CDR2 YYDKDF (reference sequence). The V and J ends lost 1 base and 1 base respectively, with 7 bases between them. DNA for the CDR3: TGTGCCACCAGCAGAGTTCTACTCCAAGAGACCCAGTACTTC. It codes for CATSRVLLQETQYF. Full variable domain (remainder filled in from reference TRBV15 and TRBJ2-5): DAMVIQNPRYQVTQFGKPVTLSCSQTLNHNVMYWYQQKSSQAPKLLFHYYDKDFNNEADTPDNFQSRRPNTSFCFLDIRSPGLGDTAMYLCATSRVLLQETQYFGPGTRLLVL.

The CDR3 DNA reads TGTGCCAGCAGTGTTTGGACAGCGCAACCAGGGGTTCAGCCCCAGCATTTT. Its protein product is CASSVWTAQPGVQPQHF. The V call is TRBV2, the J call TRBJ1-5, with D possibly TRBD1 on 6 matching bases. Trimming pared 4 bases from V and 6 bases from J, leaving 22 bases between. Germline V lookup: CDR1 SNHLY, CDR2 FYNNEI. The CDR3 has 17 residues.

This chain links TRBV4-2 with TRBJ1-2; D perhaps matches TRBD1 (5 bases). With 0 bases removed from V and 8 bases from J, the gap between germline ends came to 16 bases. The CDR3 contains 15 residues. Per germline, CDR1 LGHNA and CDR2 YNFKEQ. The CDR3 loop reads CASSQDWGPVGGYTF. CDR3 nucleotides: TGTGCCAGCAGCCAAGATTGGGGCCCAGTAGGAGGCTACACCTTC.

The chain couples TRBV10-3 to TRBJ2-7, with D perhaps matching TRBD1 (6 bases). V was clipped by 6 bases and J by 0 bases, with 18 bases between them. CDR3 size: 16 residues. From germline, CDR1 is ENHRY and CDR2 SYGVKD. DNA for the CDR3: TGTGCCATCAGGTCGGAAAGAGGACAGAACTCCTACGAGCAGTACTTC. Encoded protein: CAIRSERGQNSYEQYF.

This chain connects TRBV5-1 to TRBJ2-3, with a possible D match to TRBD2 (6 bases). V gave up 4 bases and J gave up 2 bases, with 14 bases separating them. This CDR3 spans 15 amino acids. Looked up from germline, CDR1 is SGHRS and CDR2 is YFSETQ. CDR3 bases: TGCGCCAGCAGCGCGCCCGGGACTGACACAGATACGCAGTATTTT. Translated: CASSAPGTDTDTQYF.

The chain combines TRBV6-1 with TRBJ2-2; the D gene is possibly TRBD2 (6 bases). This CDR3 region has 17 residues. Trimming stripped 1 base from V and 7 bases from J, with 19 bases between. Germline loops: CDR1 MNHNS, CDR2 SASEGT. This chain's CDR3 is CASSEGSYGSEGGELFF. The CDR3, as DNA: TGTGCCAGCAGTGAAGGGAGTTACGGGAGCGAGGGCGGGGAGCTGTTTTTT.

This clone has just one count. The rearrangement joins TRBV14 to TRBJ2-1, with 12 bases that match TRBD2. The CDR3 has 15 amino acids. Germline V gene data show CDR1 as SGHDN and CDR2 as FVKESK. Losses at the gene ends were 4 bases for V and 8 bases for J; bases not matched to a gene: 6. The CDR3 sequence is CASSLGLAGFDEQFF. In DNA, the CDR3 is TGTGCCAGCAGCCTCGGACTAGCGGGATTTGATGAGCAGTTCTTC.

V usage is TRBV9 and J usage is TRBJ2-2; 8 bases agree with TRBD2. The CDR3 loop spans 18 amino acids. V shed 7 bases, J shed 0 bases, and the junction held 14 bases outside the gene matches. Germline CDR1 and CDR2: SGDLS and YYNGEE. The DNA of the CDR3 is TGTGCCAGCGGGCTGCGTGACCCAGCGGGGGCGAACACCGGGGAGCTGTTTTTT. It translates to CASGLRDPAGANTGELFF.

This clone was seen only a few times. The chain links TRBV5-5 to TRBJ1-5, with D possibly being TRBD1 (5 bases). V lost 1 base and J 0 bases, leaving 8 bases between the germline ends. Germline CDR1 is SGHKS and CDR2 is YYEKEE (reference sequence). The CDR3 is made up of 15 amino acids. In nucleotides, the CDR3 is TGTGCCAGCAGCTTGACAGGTTATAGCAATCAGCCCCAGCATTTT. Translation: CASSLTGYSNQPQHF. Supplemented by reference TRBV5-5 and TRBJ1-5, the full variable domain reads DAGVTQSPTHLIKTRGQQVTLRCSPISGHKSVSWYQQVLGQGPQFIFQYYEKEERGRGNFPDRFSARQFPNYSSELNVNALLLGDSALYLCASSLTGYSNQPQHFGDGTRLSIL.

This clone showed up just a few times. The V gene is TRBV27, the J gene TRBJ2-1, with TRBD2 matching over 11 bases. V was pared by 6 bases and J by 10 bases, with 5 bases of the junction left unmatched. Germline values: CDR1 MNHEY, CDR2 SMNVEV (reference sequence). There are 13 residues in the CDR3. DNA for the CDR3: TGTGCCAGCAGAACTAGCGGGAGTATAGAGCAGTTCTTC. It yields the protein CASRTSGSIEQFF.

V gene TRBV2 combines with J gene TRBJ2-7, with 9 bases identical to TRBD2. The CDR3 extends over 14 amino acids. Per the germline V gene, CDR1 is SNHLY and CDR2 is FYNNEI. The junction had 3 bases not matched to a gene; V was cut back by 4 bases and J by 2 bases. The CDR3 coding sequence is TGTGCCAGCAGTGGGGCGGGAGGGCCCTACGAGCAGTACTTC. Translated, it gives CASSGAGGPYEQYF.

The genes are TRBV30 and TRBJ2-3, with 10 bases aligning to TRBD2. The germline CDR1 and CDR2 sequences are GTSNPN and SVGIG (reference sequence). J lost 10 bases, V lost 4 bases, and 5 bases had no gene match. This CDR3 has 12 amino acids. CDR3 nucleotide sequence: TGTGCCTGGACAGCTAGCGGGGGTGCGCAGTATTTT. Protein sequence: CAWTASGGAQYF. The entire variable domain, with the rest obtained from reference TRBV30 and TRBJ2-3, is as follows: SQTIHQWPATLVQPVGSPLSLECTVEGTSNPNLYWYRQAAGRGLQLLFYSVGIGQISSEVPQNLSASRPQDRQFILSSKKLLLSDSGFYLCAWTASGGAQYFGPGTRLTVL.